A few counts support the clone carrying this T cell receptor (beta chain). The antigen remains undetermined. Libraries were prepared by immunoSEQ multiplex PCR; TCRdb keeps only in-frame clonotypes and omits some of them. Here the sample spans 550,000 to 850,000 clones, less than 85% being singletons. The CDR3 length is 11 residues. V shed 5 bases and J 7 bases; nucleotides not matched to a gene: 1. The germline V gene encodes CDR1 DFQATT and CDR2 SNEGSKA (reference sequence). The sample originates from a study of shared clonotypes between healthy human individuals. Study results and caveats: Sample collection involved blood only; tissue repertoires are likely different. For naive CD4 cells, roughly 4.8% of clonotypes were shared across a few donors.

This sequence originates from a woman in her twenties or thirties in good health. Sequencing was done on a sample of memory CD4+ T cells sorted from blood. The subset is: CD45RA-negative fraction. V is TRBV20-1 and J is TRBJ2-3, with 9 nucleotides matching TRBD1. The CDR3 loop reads CSAGQGNTQYF. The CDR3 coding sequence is TGCAGTGCTGGACAGGGGAATACGCAGTATTTT.